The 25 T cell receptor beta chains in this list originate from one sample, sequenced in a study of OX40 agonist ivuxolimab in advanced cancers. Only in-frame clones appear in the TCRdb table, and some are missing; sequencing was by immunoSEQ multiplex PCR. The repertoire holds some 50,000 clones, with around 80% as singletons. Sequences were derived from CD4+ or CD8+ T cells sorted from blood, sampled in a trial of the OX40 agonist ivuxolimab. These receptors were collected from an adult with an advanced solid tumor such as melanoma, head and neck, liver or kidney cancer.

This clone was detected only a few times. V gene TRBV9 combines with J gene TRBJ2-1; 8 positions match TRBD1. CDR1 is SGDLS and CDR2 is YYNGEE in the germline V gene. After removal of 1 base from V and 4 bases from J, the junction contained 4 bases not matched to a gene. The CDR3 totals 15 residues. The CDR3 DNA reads TGTGCCAGCAGCGTAACGGGACAGGCGTACAATGAGCAGTTCTTC. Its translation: CASSVTGQAYNEQFF.

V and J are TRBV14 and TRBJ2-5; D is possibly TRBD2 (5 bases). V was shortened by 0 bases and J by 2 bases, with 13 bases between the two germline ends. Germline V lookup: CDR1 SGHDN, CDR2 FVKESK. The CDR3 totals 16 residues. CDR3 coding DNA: TGTGCCAGCAGCCAAGATCCGGCAGGAGGTCAAGAGACCCAGTACTTC. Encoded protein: CASSQDPAGGQETQYF.

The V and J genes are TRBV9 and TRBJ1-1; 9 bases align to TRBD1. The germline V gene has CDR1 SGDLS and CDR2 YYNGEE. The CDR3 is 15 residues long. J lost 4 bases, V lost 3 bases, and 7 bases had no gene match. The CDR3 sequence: CASSATGQGSTEAFF. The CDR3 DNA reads TGTGCCAGCAGCGCGACCGGACAGGGGAGCACTGAAGCTTTCTTT.

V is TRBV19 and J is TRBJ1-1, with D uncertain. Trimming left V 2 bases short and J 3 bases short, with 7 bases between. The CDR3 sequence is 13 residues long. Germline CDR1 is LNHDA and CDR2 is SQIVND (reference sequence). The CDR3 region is CASSINVYTEAFF. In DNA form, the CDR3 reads TGTGCCAGTAGTATAAACGTCTACACTGAAGCTTTCTTT.

The CDR3 spells CASSYPPGELFF. DNA of the CDR3: TGTGCCAGCAGTTACCCCCCCGGGGAGCTGTTTTTT. This sequence joins TRBV6-5 and TRBJ2-2; D gene unclear. The CDR3 runs to 12 residues. V lost 2 bases and J 6 bases, leaving 4 bases between the germline ends. Germline CDR1 is MNHEY and CDR2 is SVGAGI.

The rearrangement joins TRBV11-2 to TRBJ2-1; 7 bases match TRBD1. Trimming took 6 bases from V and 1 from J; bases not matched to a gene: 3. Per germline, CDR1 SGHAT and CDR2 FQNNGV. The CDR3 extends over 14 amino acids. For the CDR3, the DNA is TGTGCCAGCAGAAACAGGGGTTCCTACAATGAGCAGTTCTTC. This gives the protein CASRNRGSYNEQFF.

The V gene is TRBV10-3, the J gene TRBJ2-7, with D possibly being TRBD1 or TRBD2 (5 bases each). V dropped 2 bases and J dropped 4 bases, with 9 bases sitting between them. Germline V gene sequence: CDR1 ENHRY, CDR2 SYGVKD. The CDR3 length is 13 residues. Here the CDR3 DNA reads TGTGCCATCAGTGAGGGGGGTCGGTACGAGCAGTACTTC. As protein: CAISEGGRYEQYF.

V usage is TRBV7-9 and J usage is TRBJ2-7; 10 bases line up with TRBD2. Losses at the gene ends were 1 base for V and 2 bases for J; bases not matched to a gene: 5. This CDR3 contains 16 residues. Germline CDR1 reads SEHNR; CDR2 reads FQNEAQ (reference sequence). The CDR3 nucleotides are TGTGCCAGCAGCTTAGGGGGACTAGCGATTGCCTACGAGCAGTACTTC. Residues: CASSLGGLAIAYEQYF.

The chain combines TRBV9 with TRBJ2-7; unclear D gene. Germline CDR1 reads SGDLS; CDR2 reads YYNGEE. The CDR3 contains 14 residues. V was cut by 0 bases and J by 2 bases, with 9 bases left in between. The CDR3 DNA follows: TGTGCCAGCAGCGTAGCAGGCGTCCCCTACGAGCAGTACTTC. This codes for CASSVAGVPYEQYF.

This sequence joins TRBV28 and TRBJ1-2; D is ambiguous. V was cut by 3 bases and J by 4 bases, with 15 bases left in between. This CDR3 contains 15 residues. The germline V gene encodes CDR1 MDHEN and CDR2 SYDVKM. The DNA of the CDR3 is TGTGCCAGCAGTTTCTCCTATTCGGAGGGCTATGGCTACACCTTC. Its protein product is CASSFSYSEGYGYTF.

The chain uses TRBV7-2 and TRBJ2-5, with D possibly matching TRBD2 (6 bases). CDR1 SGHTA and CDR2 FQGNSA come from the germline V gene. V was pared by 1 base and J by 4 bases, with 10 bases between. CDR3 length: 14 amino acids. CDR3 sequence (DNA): TGTGCCAGCAGCTTAGGGACCGGGGGAGAGACCCAGTACTTC. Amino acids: CASSLGTGGETQYF.

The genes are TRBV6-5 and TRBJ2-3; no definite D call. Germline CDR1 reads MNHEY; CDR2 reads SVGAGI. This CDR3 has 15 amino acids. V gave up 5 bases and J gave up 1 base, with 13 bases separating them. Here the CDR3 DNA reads TGTGCCAGCAGTCCTCTTCATCGGGGCACAGATACGCAGTATTTT. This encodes CASSPLHRGTDTQYF.

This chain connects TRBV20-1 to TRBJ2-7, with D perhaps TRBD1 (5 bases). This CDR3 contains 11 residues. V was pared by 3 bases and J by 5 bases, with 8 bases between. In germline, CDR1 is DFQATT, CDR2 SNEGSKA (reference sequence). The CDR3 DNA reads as TGCAGTGCTAGGATGGGGCACGAGCAGTACTTC. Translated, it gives CSARMGHEQYF.

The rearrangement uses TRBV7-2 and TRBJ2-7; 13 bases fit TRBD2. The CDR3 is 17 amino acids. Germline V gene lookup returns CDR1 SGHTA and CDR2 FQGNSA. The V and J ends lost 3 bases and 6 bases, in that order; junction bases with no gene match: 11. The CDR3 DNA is TGTGCCAGCAGCTTCCTTCCTCCGGGACTAGCGGGACCCGAGCAGTACTTC. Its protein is CASSFLPPGLAGPEQYF.

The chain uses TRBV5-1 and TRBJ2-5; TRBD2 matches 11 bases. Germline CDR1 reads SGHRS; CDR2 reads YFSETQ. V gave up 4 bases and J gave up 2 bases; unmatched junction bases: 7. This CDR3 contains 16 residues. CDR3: CASSKGLAEIQETQYF. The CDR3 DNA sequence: TGCGCCAGCAGCAAGGGACTAGCGGAGATACAAGAGACCCAGTACTTC.

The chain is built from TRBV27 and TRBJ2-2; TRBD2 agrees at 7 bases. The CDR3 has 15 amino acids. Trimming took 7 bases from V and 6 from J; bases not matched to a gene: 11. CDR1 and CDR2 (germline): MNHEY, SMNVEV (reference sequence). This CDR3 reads CASNPSGIGAGELFF. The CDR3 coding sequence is TGTGCCAGCAACCCAAGCGGGATAGGCGCCGGGGAGCTGTTTTTT.

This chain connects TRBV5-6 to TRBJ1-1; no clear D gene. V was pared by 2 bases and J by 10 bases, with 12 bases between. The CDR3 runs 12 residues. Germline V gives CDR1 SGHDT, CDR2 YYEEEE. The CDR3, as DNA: TGTGCCAGCAGCTTTTACGAGGCAGGAGCTTTCTTT. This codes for CASSFYEAGAFF.

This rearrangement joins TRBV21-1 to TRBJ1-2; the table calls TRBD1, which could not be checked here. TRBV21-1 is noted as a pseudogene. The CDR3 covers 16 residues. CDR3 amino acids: CASSQSPLAVTYGYTF. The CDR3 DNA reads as TGTGCCAGCAGCCAGTCCCCCCTCGCAGTAACCTATGGCTACACCTTC.

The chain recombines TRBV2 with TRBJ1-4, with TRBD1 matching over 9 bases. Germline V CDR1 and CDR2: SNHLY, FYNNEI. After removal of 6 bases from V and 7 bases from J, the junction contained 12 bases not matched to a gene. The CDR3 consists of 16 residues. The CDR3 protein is CASSALGQGGGEKLFF. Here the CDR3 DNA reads TGTGCCAGCAGCGCCTTGGGACAGGGCGGAGGTGAAAAACTGTTTTTT. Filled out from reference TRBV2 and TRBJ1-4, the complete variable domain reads EPEVTQTPSHQVTQMGQEVILRCVPISNHLYFYWYRQILGQKVEFLVSFYNNEISEKSEIFDDQFSVERPDGSNFTLKIRSTKLEDSAMYFCASSALGQGGGEKLFFGSGTQLSVL.

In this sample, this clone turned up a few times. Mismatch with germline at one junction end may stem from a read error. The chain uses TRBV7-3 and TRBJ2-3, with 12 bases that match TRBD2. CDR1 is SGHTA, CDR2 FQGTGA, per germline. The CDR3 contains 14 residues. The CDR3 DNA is TGTGCCAGCAGCTCTCGGACTAGCGGGATATCCCCGGATTTT. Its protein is CASSSRTSGISPDF.

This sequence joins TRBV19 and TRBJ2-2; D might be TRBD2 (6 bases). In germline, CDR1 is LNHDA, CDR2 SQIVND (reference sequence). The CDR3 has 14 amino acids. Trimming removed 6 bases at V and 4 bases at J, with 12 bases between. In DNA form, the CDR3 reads TGTGCCAGTAGGTTCGGGGGTATCACCGGGGAGCTGTTTTTT. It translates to CASRFGGITGELFF. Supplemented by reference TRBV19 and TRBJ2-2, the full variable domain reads DGGITQSPKYLFRKEGQNVTLSCEQNLNHDAMYWYRQDPGQGLRLIYYSQIVNDFQKGDIAEGYSVSREKKESFPLTVTSAQKNPTAFYLCASRFGGITGELFFGEGSRLTVL.

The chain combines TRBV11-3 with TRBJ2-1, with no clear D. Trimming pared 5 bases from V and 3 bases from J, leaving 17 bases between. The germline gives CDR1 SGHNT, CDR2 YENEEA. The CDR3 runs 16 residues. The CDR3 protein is CASSPGGEWSYNEQFF. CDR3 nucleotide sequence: TGTGCCAGCAGCCCAGGTGGGGAATGGAGCTACAATGAGCAGTTCTTC.

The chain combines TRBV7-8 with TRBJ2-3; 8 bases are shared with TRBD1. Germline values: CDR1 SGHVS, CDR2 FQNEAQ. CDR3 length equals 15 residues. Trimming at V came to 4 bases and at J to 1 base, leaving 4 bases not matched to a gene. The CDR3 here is CASSSRDRRTDTQYF. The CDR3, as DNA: TGTGCCAGCAGCTCCCGGGACAGGCGCACAGATACGCAGTATTTT.

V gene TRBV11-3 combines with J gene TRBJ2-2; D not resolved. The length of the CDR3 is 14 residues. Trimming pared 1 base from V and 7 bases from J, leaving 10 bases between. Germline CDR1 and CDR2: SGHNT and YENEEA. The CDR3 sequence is CASSLGVIGGELFF. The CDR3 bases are TGTGCCAGCAGCTTAGGCGTGATTGGCGGGGAGCTGTTTTTT.

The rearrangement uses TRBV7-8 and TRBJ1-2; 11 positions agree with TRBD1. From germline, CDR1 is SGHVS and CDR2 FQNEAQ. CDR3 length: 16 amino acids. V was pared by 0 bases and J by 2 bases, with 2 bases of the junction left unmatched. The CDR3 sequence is CASSLARDRGNYGYTF. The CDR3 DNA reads TGTGCCAGCAGCTTAGCCCGGGACAGGGGGAACTATGGCTACACCTTC.